A selection of T cell receptor beta chains follows, all from one sample in a study of T-cell memory formation after mild COVID-19. MiXCR, run by TCRdb on the 5' RACE reads, gives a single entry per CDR3 protein. The data contain 150,000 to 200,000 distinct CDR3 sequences, 16% of them seen just once; the ten biggest clones take up 2% to 2.5%. The sequenced sample consisted of PBMCs or a T cell subset sorted from them (not recorded which). All receptors come from an adult woman who had mild COVID-19 (a few samples of this study predate the infection). Cell type and time point are not known. The CDR3 runs from the conserved cysteine through the conserved F or W. D genes are given only for firm matches. Not every row has a clone size; where given, it reads once, few, many or a size class.

clone size,D gene,J gene,V gene,CDR3 protein,CDR3 DNA
few,NA,TRBJ2-1,TRBV6-5,CASSYFAAPSSYNEQFF,TGTGCCAGCAGTTACTTTGCGGCCCCCAGCTCCTACAATGAGCAGTTCTTC
NA,NA,TRBJ2-5,TRBV24-1,CATSDGGFRGQETQYF,TGTGCCACCAGTGATGGGGGTTTTAGGGGGCAAGAGACCCAGTACTTC
NA,TRBD1,TRBJ2-7,TRBV5-1,CASSSDRVSSYEQYF,TGCGCCAGCAGCTCGGACAGGGTAAGCTCCTACGAGCAGTACTTC
NA,TRBD2,TRBJ2-1,TRBV20-1,CSARDEAGWAYNEQFF,TGCAGTGCTAGAGATGAAGCGGGATGGGCCTACAATGAGCAGTTCTTC
few,TRBD1,TRBJ2-5,TRBV18,CASSPIDRGVQETQYF,TGTGCCAGCTCACCGATTGACAGGGGTGTACAAGAGACCCAGTACTTC
few,NA,TRBJ2-5,TRBV5-8,CASWFGAASMGETQYF,TGTGCCAGCTGGTTTGGAGCGGCAAGCATGGGAGAGACCCAGTACTTC
NA,NA,TRBJ1-1,TRBV5-1,CASSLGVRSEAFF,TGCGCCAGCAGCTTGGGAGTAAGAAGTGAAGCTTTCTTT
few,TRBD1,TRBJ2-5,TRBV4-3,CASSQRWTGTAPRETQYF,TGCGCCAGCAGCCAACGGTGGACAGGGACGGCCCCTCGGGAGACCCAGTACTTC
NA,TRBD2,TRBJ2-3,TRBV4-3,CASSQGLAGATDTQYF,TGCGCCAGCAGCCAAGGACTAGCGGGAGCCACAGATACGCAGTATTTT
NA,NA,TRBJ2-2,TRBV14,CASSQQGPSNTGELFF,TGTGCCAGCAGCCAACAGGGGCCCTCGAACACCGGGGAGCTGTTTTTT
NA,NA,TRBJ1-2,TRBV7-9,CASSLVGHGYTF,TGTGCCAGCAGCTTAGTGGGCCATGGCTACACCTTC
NA,NA,TRBJ2-1,TRBV7-2,CASILDGLLGNEQFF,TGTGCCAGCATCCTAGACGGCCTCCTTGGTAATGAGCAGTTCTTC
NA,NA,TRBJ2-6,TRBV18,CASSPEPGSGANVLTF,TGTGCCAGCTCACCTGAGCCAGGTTCTGGGGCCAACGTCCTGACTTTC
few,NA,TRBJ1-2,TRBV28,CASSQGIWGYGYTF,TGTGCCAGCAGTCAGGGAATTTGGGGCTATGGCTACACCTTC
NA,NA,TRBJ2-7,TRBV6-6,CASSARDGAYEQYF,TGTGCCAGCAGCGCCCGGGACGGAGCCTACGAGCAGTACTTC
many,TRBD2,TRBJ2-1,TRBV11-1,CASSRGGNSGNNEQFF,TGTGCCAGCAGCCGAGGGGGTAATAGCGGGAACAATGAGCAGTTCTTC
many,TRBD1,TRBJ1-2,TRBV5-1,CASSPGQGGYGYTF,TGCGCCAGCAGCCCGGGACAGGGAGGCTATGGCTACACCTTC
NA,NA,TRBJ2-3,TRBV7-9,CASSSTSAGQHFRGTDTQYF,TGTGCCAGCAGCTCTACCTCGGCGGGACAACACTTCCGAGGCACAGATACGCAGTATTTT
few,NA,TRBJ2-3,TRBV4-2,CASSQDGRADYTDTQYF,TGTGCCAGCAGCCAAGATGGGAGAGCGGACTACACAGATACGCAGTATTTT
NA,NA,TRBJ2-7,TRBV5-6,CASSLGQLNEQYF,TGTGCCAGCAGCTTAGGACAATTGAACGAGCAGTACTTC
few,NA,TRBJ2-3,TRBV5-5,CASSLDNWSTDTQYF,TGTGCCAGCAGCTTGGACAACTGGAGCACAGATACGCAGTATTTT
NA,NA,TRBJ1-1,TRBV29-1,CSASGYEAFF,TGCAGCGCCTCAGGGTACGAAGCTTTCTTT
NA,NA,TRBJ1-2,TRBV6-1,CATYRGNYGYTF,TGTGCCACCTATAGGGGAAACTATGGCTACACCTTC
NA,TRBD2,TRBJ2-5,TRBV9,CASSPSLAAQETQYF,TGTGCCAGCAGCCCATCACTAGCGGCCCAAGAGACCCAGTACTTC
NA,NA,TRBJ2-3,TRBV5-4,CASSPPGPAGDTQYF,TGTGCCAGCAGCCCCCCGGGACCTGCAGGGGATACGCAGTATTTT
many,NA,TRBJ2-2,TRBV21-1,CASSKFGARGGELFF,TGTGCCAGCAGCAAATTTGGGGCGCGGGGCGGGGAGCTGTTTTTT
NA,TRBD1,TRBJ1-2,TRBV12-3/TRBV12-4,CASSLAGGRNYGYTF,TGTGCCAGCAGTTTGGCAGGGGGCAGGAACTATGGCTACACCTTC
NA,NA,TRBJ2-7,TRBV7-2,CASSLVGGRREQYF,TGTGCCAGCAGCTTAGTAGGGGGGAGGCGGGAGCAGTACTTC
NA,TRBD1,TRBJ2-1,TRBV10-3,CAISVDRGQSEQFF,TGTGCCATCAGTGTGGACAGGGGGCAATCTGAGCAGTTCTTC
NA,NA,TRBJ2-3,TRBV4-1,CASSQRGDTQYF,TGCGCCAGCAGCCAACGGGGGGATACGCAGTATTTT
NA,TRBD2,TRBJ2-1,TRBV7-8,CASSLVFSSGPSTYNEQFF,TGTGCCAGCAGCTTAGTGTTTTCTAGCGGTCCATCAACCTACAATGAGCAGTTCTTC
few,TRBD2,TRBJ2-3,TRBV7-2,CASSLDGLAVITDTQYF,TGTGCCAGCAGCTTAGATGGGCTAGCGGTAATCACAGATACGCAGTATTTT
once,NA,TRBJ1-4,TRBV27,CASSLSGGEGLELFF,TGTGCCAGCAGTTTATCGGGGGGCGAGGGGTTGGAACTGTTTTTT
NA,TRBD1,TRBJ1-2,TRBV4-1,CASSFRDRDTLGYTF,TGCGCCAGCAGCTTCCGGGACAGGGACACTCTTGGCTACACCTTC
few,NA,TRBJ2-5,TRBV7-6,CASGRDSQETQYF,TGTGCCAGCGGCCGGGACTCGCAAGAGACCCAGTACTTC
NA,TRBD1,TRBJ2-1,TRBV5-1,CASSLVGTEHNEQFF,TGCGCCAGCAGCTTGGTTGGGACAGAGCACAATGAGCAGTTCTTC